Listed below are T cell receptor beta chains from one sample, sequenced in a study of early T cells in non-severe SARS-CoV-2 infection. TCRdb recomputed calls from the 5' RACE reads with MiXCR, one row per CDR3 protein. The sample records about 36,000 distinct CDR3 sequences, 6% to 7.5% being singletons. The sequencing here drew on whole blood, taken at baseline. The source is an adult who was a healthcare worker with PCR-confirmed SARS-CoV-2 infection or an uninfected control (not recorded which). Both conserved end residues are part of each CDR3. D genes are given only for firm matches. Size values are once, few and many counts, or a class for expanded clones, and some rows have none.

TRBV6-1	few	17	-	TRBJ2-7	TGTGCCAGCAGTGCGTTGGCAGGGGCGGAGTCGATCTACGAGCAGTACTTC	CASSALAGAESIYEQYF
TRBV6-2/TRBV6-3	many	13	-	TRBJ2-4	TGTGCCAGCAACTTATATAAATCCAGCATTCAGTACTTC	CASNLYKSSIQYF
TRBV10-1	many	15	TRBD2	TRBJ2-2	TGCGCCAGCAGTTCAGCGGGAGCGGGCACCGGGGAGCTGTTTTTT	CASSSAGAGTGELFF
TRBV4-1	few	18	-	TRBJ2-5	TGCGCCAGCAGCCAAGATTTATCCAGGTCTTTTCTGGGAGAGACCCAGTACTTC	CASSQDLSRSFLGETQYF
TRBV28	many	16	-	TRBJ1-2	TGTGCCAGCAGTCCACGACGTCGACTAACAGGAGATGGCTACACCTTC	CASSPRRRLTGDGYTF
TRBV4-2	-	16	-	TRBJ1-2	TGTGCCAGCAGCCAAGATCGGGAACTGCTCTACTATGGCTACACCTTC	CASSQDRELLYYGYTF
TRBV24-1	few	13	-	TRBJ1-1	TGTGCCACCAGTGATTTGGGAAACACTGAAGCTTTCTTT	CATSDLGNTEAFF
TRBV29-1	many	13	-	TRBJ1-2	TGCAGCGTTGAAGATTCAGGCCCCTATGGCTACACCTTC	CSVEDSGPYGYTF
TRBV5-1	-	14	-	TRBJ2-7	TGCGCCAGCAGCCACGGTCAGAGTACCTACGAGCAGTACTTC	CASSHGQSTYEQYF
TRBV19	many	15	-	TRBJ1-5	TGTGCCAGTAGTCCGGGCGTTAGTAGCAATCAGCCCCAGCATTTT	CASSPGVSSNQPQHF
TRBV9	few	16	TRBD1	TRBJ2-3	TGTGCCAGCAGCGTAGACGTTGGACAGGGGGCTGATACGCAGTATTTT	CASSVDVGQGADTQYF
TRBV4-3	-	15	-	TRBJ2-7	TGCGCCAGCAGCCAACAGGACTCATGGTCCTACGAGCAGTACTTC	CASSQQDSWSYEQYF
TRBV11-2	many	12	-	TRBJ2-3	TGTGCCAGCCGCCCCTTGGGGGATACGCAGTATTTT	CASRPLGDTQYF
TRBV7-2	few	14	TRBD1	TRBJ1-6	TGTGCCAGCACTAAGAGGGACAGTTTCTCACCCCTCCACTTT	CASTKRDSFSPLHF